This TCR beta chain is from a study of early T cells in non-severe SARS-CoV-2 infection. V lost 0 bases, J lost 3 bases, and 15 bases lay in between. The CDR3 totals 17 residues. The V gene's germline CDR1 is SGHVS and CDR2 FQNEAQ. The TCR library protocol attached unique molecular identifiers to the individual cDNA molecules. TCRdb independently ran MiXCR on the 5' RACE reads; one entry per CDR3 protein. The sample lists roughly 29,000 distinct CDR3 sequences; about 2.9% were seen once. This clonotype was recorded at least ten times. V usage is TRBV7-8 and J usage is TRBJ2-1; D gene unclear. The TCR was taken from an adult who was a healthcare worker with PCR-confirmed SARS-CoV-2 infection or an uninfected control (not recorded which). The sequenced material came from whole blood. The CDR3 is CASSLARRPSYYNEQFF. CDR3 bases: TGTGCCAGCAGCTTAGCGCGCAGGCCCTCTTACTACAATGAGCAGTTCTTC.